The rows below give T cell receptor beta chains drawn from one sample of a study of blood T cell repertoires in COVID-19. Using immunoSEQ multiplex PCR, the repertoire was profiled, and TCRdb retains in-frame clones only, with some absent. The sample records 200,000 to 250,000 clones, approximately 90% being singletons. The sample taken for sequencing was peripheral blood. The receptors stem from a man over 45 with COVID-19, enrolled during active disease. Each CDR3 is given with its conserved first and last residue. D genes are given only for firm matches. Rows may omit the clone size; those that give it use once, few, many or a size class.

abundance,j_gene,v_gene,d_gene,CDR3aa,CDR3nt
.,TRBJ1-6,TRBV2,.,CASSGNLPRALHF,TGTGCCAGCAGCGGGAACCTCCCTAGAGCCCTCCACTTT
.,TRBJ2-5,TRBV24-1,TRBD2,CATSAGLGGYETQYF,TGTGCCACCAGTGCGGGACTAGGGGGGTACGAGACCCAGTACTTC
.,TRBJ2-7,TRBV18,.,CASSHTQDYEQYF,TGTGCCAGCTCACACACTCAGGACTACGAGCAGTACTTC
once,TRBJ1-4,TRBV2,TRBD1,CASSGTGTATNEKLFF,TGTGCCAGCAGTGGGACAGGGACTGCAACTAATGAAAAACTGTTTTTT
.,TRBJ1-2,TRBV2,TRBD1,CASSPDQGGRGYTF,TGTGCCAGCAGTCCCGACCAGGGGGGTCGGGGCTACACCTTC
.,TRBJ1-4,TRBV4-3,.,CASSRRFSAREKLFF,TGCGCCAGCAGCCGCCGGTTTTCTGCTCGGGAAAAACTGTTTTTT
.,TRBJ2-1,TRBV7-3,TRBD1,CASSSGTGINEQFF,TGTGCCAGCAGTTCCGGGACAGGAATCAATGAGCAGTTCTTC
.,TRBJ1-5,TRBV6-2/TRBV6-3,.,CASSLRQNNQPQHF,TGTGCCAGCAGTCTCCGACAGAACAATCAGCCCCAGCATTTT
.,TRBJ2-2,TRBV5-1,.,CASSAGTYVTGELFF,TGCGCCAGCAGCGCCGGGACATACGTCACCGGGGAGCTGTTTTTT
.,TRBJ2-1,TRBV7-2,.,CASSRHHSSYNEQFF,TGTGCCAGCAGCAGACACCATAGCTCCTACAATGAGCAGTTCTTC
.,TRBJ2-7,TRBV6-6,TRBD1,CASSSDRGEEQYF,TGTGCCAGCAGTTCAGACAGGGGTGAAGAGCAGTACTTC
.,TRBJ2-3,TRBV7-3,TRBD2,CASSLGPPSGGGPDTQYF,TGTGCCAGCAGCTTAGGGCCCCCTAGCGGGGGGGGGCCAGATACGCAGTATTTT
.,TRBJ2-3,TRBV9,TRBD2,CASSVAAGGSVDTQYF,TGTGCCAGCAGCGTAGCCGCGGGGGGGTCGGTAGATACGCAGTATTTT
.,TRBJ1-2,TRBV7-2,TRBD1,CASSLADRASGYTF,TGTGCCAGCAGCTTAGCGGACAGGGCCTCGGGCTACACCTTC
.,TRBJ2-5,TRBV7-3,TRBD1,CASSPLGQGQETQYF,TGTGCCAGCAGCCCGTTGGGACAGGGCCAAGAGACCCAGTACTTC
.,TRBJ2-7,TRBV14,TRBD2,CASSPLGTSMPEQYF,TGTGCCAGCAGCCCCCTAGGGACTAGCATGCCCGAGCAGTACTTC
once,TRBJ2-5,TRBV11-2,.,CASNSGSGETQYF,TGTGCCAGCAACTCCGGTAGTGGAGAGACCCAGTACTTC
few,TRBJ2-7,TRBV5-4,TRBD2,CASSLPSGGTYEQYF,TGTGCCAGCAGCTTGCCCAGCGGGGGGACCTACGAGCAGTACTTC
.,TRBJ1-4,TRBV30,.,CAWSVPVDIREKLFF,TGTGCCTGGAGTGTACCGGTCGACATACGGGAAAAACTGTTTTTT
.,TRBJ2-7,TRBV27,TRBD1,CASSRTGVSYEQYF,TGTGCCAGCAGTAGGACAGGGGTCTCCTACGAGCAGTACTTC
.,TRBJ2-2,TRBV7-3,.,CASSLGVNTGELFF,TGTGCCAGCAGCCTAGGGGTGAACACCGGGGAGCTGTTTTTT
.,TRBJ2-7,TRBV7-2,.,CASSYNQGTEEQYF,TGTGCCAGCAGCTATAACCAGGGAACTGAAGAGCAGTACTTC
few,TRBJ2-2,TRBV9,TRBD2,CASSSPTSVVGELFF,TGTGCCAGCAGCTCTCCGACTAGCGTGGTCGGGGAGCTGTTTTTT
.,TRBJ2-1,TRBV30,.,CAWGTARYGEQFF,TGTGCCTGGGGGACGGCTAGGTATGGTGAGCAGTTCTTC
.,TRBJ1-2,TRBV3-1/TRBV3-2,TRBD1,CASSQGQGRYGYTF,TGTGCCAGCAGCCAAGGACAGGGGAGATATGGCTACACCTTC
.,TRBJ2-5,TRBV7-9,TRBD1,CASSSAGQVQETQYF,TGTGCCAGCAGCTCCGCCGGACAGGTGCAAGAGACCCAGTACTTC
.,TRBJ1-1,TRBV10-3,.,CAIKLEGGGTEAFF,TGTGCCATCAAGTTGGAGGGCGGGGGCACTGAAGCTTTCTTT
.,TRBJ2-1,TRBV5-1,TRBD2,CASSLLGTSGRIHNEQFF,TGCGCCAGCAGCTTACTCGGGACTAGCGGGAGGATCCACAATGAGCAGTTCTTC
.,TRBJ2-7,TRBV15,.,CATSEEPSFYEQYF,TGTGCCACCAGCGAAGAGCCGAGTTTCTACGAGCAGTACTTC
.,TRBJ2-7,TRBV19,.,CASSTRTAASYEQYF,TGTGCCAGTAGTACCCGGACAGCGGCCTCCTACGAGCAGTACTTC
.,TRBJ2-1,TRBV5-1,TRBD2,CASSKGLAGSNEQFF,TGCGCCAGCAGCAAGGGACTAGCGGGAAGCAATGAGCAGTTCTTC